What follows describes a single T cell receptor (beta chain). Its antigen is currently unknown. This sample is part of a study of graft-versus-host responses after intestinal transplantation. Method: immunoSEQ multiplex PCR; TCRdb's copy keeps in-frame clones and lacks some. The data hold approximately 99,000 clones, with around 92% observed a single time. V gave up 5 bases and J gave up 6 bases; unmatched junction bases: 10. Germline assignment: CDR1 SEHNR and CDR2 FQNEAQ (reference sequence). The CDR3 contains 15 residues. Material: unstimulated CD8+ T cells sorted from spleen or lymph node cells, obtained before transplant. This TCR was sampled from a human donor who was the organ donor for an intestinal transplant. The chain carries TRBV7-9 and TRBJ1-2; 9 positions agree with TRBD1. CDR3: CASSNIGTGKDGYTF. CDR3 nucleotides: TGTGCCAGCAGCAACATCGGGACAGGGAAGGATGGCTACACCTTC.